This T cell receptor beta chain was retrieved from a study of T cell responses to AZD1222 COVID-19 vaccine. Broader study findings: Per reports, nearly half of all spike-specific TCRs target regions that are unmutated in variants. Only five or six individuals given AZD1222 were seropositive at baseline. Rises in breadth and depth of Spike-specific TCRs came after two AZD1222 doses.

Profiled with immunoSEQ multiplex PCR; TCRdb holds only in-frame clones, not every one. The data hold some 180,000 clones, with about 93% observed a single time. As to this clone: Antigen: not known.

The CDR3 sequence is 16 residues long. Trimming at V came to 0 bases and at J to 2 bases, leaving 6 bases not matched to a gene. The germline V gene encodes CDR1 LGHNA and CDR2 YNFKEQ. Material: peripheral blood, obtained 28 days after the second AZD1222 dose. The sequence was collected from an adult who received the AZD1222 COVID-19 vaccine. The chain links TRBV4-2 to TRBJ1-2; 7 bases line up with TRBD1. The CDR3 region is CASSQEGDSINYGYTF. The CDR3 nucleotides are TGTGCCAGCAGCCAAGAAGGGGACAGTATCAACTATGGCTACACCTTC.